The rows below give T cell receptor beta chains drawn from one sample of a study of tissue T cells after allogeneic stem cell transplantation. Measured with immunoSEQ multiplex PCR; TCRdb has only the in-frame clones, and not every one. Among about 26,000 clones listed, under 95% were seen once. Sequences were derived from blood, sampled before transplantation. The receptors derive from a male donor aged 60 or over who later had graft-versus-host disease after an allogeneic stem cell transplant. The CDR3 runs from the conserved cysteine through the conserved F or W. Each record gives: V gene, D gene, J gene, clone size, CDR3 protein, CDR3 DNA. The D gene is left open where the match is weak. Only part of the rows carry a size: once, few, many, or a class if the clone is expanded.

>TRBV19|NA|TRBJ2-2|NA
CASIGGPGTNTGELFF
TGTGCCAGTATCGGTGGCCCGGGAACGAACACCGGGGAGCTGTTTTTT
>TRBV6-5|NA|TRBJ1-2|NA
CASTHLKGYYGYTF
TGTGCCAGCACCCACTTAAAAGGGTATTATGGCTACACCTTC
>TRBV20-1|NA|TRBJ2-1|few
CSASTAPRYNEQFF
TGCAGTGCTAGTACGGCCCCTCGGTACAATGAGCAGTTCTTC
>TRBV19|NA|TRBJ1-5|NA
CASSTGQHSNQPQHF
TGTGCCAGTAGTACGGGACAACATAGCAATCAGCCCCAGCATTTT
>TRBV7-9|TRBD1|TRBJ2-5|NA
CASSITGVETQYF
TGTGCCAGCAGCATTACAGGGGTGGAGACCCAGTACTTC
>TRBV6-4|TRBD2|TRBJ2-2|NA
CASSGTSTGELFF
TGTGCCAGCAGTGGGACTAGCACCGGGGAGCTGTTTTTT
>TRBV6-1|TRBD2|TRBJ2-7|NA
CASSDLVASGTYEQYF
TGTGCCAGCAGTGACCTTGTTGCTAGCGGTACATACGAGCAGTACTTC
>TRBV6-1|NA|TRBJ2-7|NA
CASSDRVFDEQYF
TGTGCCAGCAGTGACAGGGTTTTCGACGAGCAGTACTTC
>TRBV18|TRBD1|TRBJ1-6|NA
CASSPRQGWNSPLHF
TGTGCCAGCTCACCTCGACAGGGCTGGAATTCACCCCTCCACTTT
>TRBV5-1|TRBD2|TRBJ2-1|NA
CASSFTISGISYEQFF
TGCGCCAGCAGCTTCACCATTAGCGGGATTAGCTATGAGCAGTTCTTC
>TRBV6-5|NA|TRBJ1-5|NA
CASSYSSRAHQPQHF
TGTGCCAGCAGTTACTCTTCCAGGGCGCATCAGCCCCAGCATTTT
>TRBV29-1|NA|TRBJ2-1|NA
CSVLEYNEQFF
TGCAGCGTTTTGGAGTACAATGAGCAGTTCTTC
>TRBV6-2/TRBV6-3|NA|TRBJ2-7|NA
CASSYSRGTQYF
TGTGCCAGCAGTTACTCGAGAGGGACGCAGTACTTC
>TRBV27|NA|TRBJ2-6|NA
CASSSINSGANVLTF
TGTGCCAGCAGTTCAATTAACTCTGGGGCCAACGTCCTGACTTTC
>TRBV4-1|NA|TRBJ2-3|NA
CASSQQGADTQYF
TGCGCCAGCAGCCAACAGGGCGCAGATACGCAGTATTTT
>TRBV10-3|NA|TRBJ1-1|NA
CAISSERDTEAFF
TGTGCCATCAGTTCGGAGAGAGACACTGAAGCTTTCTTT
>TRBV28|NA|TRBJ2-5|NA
CASSEGRWIGTQYF
TGTGCCAGCAGTGAAGGACGGTGGATAGGGACCCAGTACTTC
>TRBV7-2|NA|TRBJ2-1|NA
CASSLIAGSVFF
TGTGCCAGCAGCTTAATTGCCGGGAGTGTGTTCTTC
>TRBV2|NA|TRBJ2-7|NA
CASRAEGGIYYEQYF
TGTGCCAGCAGGGCGGAGGGGGGAATCTACTACGAGCAGTACTTC
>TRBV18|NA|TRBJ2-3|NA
CASSPPALLAGNTDTQYF
TGTGCCAGCTCACCACCTGCTCTCTTAGCTGGCAACACAGATACGCAGTATTTT
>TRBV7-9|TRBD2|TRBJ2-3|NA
CASSPKTRLAGLTDTQYF
TGTGCCAGCAGCCCAAAGACTCGACTAGCGGGACTCACAGATACGCAGTATTTT
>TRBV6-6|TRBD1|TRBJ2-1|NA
CASSYWDRGDNEQFF
TGTGCCAGCAGTTACTGGGACAGGGGGGACAATGAGCAGTTCTTC
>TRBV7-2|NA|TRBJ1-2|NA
CASSQATLPYTF
TGTGCCAGCAGTCAGGCAACGCTACCCTACACCTTC
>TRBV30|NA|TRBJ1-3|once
CAWSAGGGNTIYF
TGTGCCTGGAGCGCGGGAGGTGGAAACACCATATATTTT
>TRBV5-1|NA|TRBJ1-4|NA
CASSTWTPNEKLFF
TGCGCCAGCAGCACCTGGACTCCCAATGAAAAACTGTTTTTT
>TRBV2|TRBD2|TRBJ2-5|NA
CASSWRELGETQYF
TGTGCCAGCAGTTGGCGGGAGCTTGGAGAGACCCAGTACTTC
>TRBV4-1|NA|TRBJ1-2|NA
CASSQVPLLRGDLGGYTF
TGCGCCAGCAGCCAAGTCCCTCTGCTCAGGGGCGATCTGGGCGGCTACACCTTC
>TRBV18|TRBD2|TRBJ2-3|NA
CASSPVASGGDTQYF
TGTGCCAGCTCACCAGTTGCTAGCGGGGGAGATACGCAGTATTTT
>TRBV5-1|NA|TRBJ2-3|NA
CASSPPRTEKYF
TGCGCCAGCAGCCCCCCCCGGACAGAGAAGTATTTT
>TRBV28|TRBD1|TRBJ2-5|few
CASSLLDRDKETQYF
TGTGCCAGCAGTTTACTCGACAGGGACAAAGAGACCCAGTACTTC
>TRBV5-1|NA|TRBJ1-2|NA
CASSFEVNYGYTF
TGCGCCAGCAGCTTTGAGGTGAACTATGGCTACACCTTC
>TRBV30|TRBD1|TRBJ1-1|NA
CAWTGTVNTEAFF
TGTGCCTGGACCGGGACAGTGAACACTGAAGCTTTCTTT
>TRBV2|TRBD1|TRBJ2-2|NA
CASDRVSFSRNTGELFF
TGTGCCAGCGACAGGGTCTCTTTCTCGAGGAACACCGGGGAGCTGTTTTTT
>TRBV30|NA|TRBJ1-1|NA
CAWRFRGLNEAFF
TGTGCCTGGAGATTTCGGGGACTTAATGAAGCTTTCTTT
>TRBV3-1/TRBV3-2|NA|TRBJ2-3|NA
CASSQSEGTDTQYF
TGTGCCAGCAGCCAATCCGAGGGCACAGATACGCAGTATTTT
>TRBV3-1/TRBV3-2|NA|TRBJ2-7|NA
CASSLPSGPREQYF
TGTGCCAGCAGCCTCCCATCGGGGCCGAGGGAGCAGTACTTC
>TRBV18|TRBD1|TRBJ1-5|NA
CASSPMGQGAGQPQHF
TGTGCCAGCTCACCGATGGGACAGGGGGCCGGTCAGCCCCAGCATTTT
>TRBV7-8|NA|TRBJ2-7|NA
CASSPAVGPYEQYF
TGTGCCAGCAGCCCGGCCGTCGGCCCCTACGAGCAGTACTTC
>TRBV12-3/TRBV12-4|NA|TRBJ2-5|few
CASSLAGTETQYF
TGTGCCAGCAGTTTAGCAGGGACGGAGACCCAGTACTTC
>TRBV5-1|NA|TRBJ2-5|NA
CASRPAGAKMETQYF
TGCGCCAGCAGGCCGGCGGGGGCAAAGATGGAGACCCAGTACTTC
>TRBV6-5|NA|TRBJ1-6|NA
CASSSTFNSPLHF
TGTGCCAGCAGTAGTACCTTCAATTCACCCCTCCACTTT
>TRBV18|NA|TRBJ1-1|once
CASSPPGGSRNTEAFF
TGTGCCAGCTCACCACCGGGTGGTAGCAGGAACACTGAAGCTTTCTTT
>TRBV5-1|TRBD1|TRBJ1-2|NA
CASSERQGPARGYTF
TGCGCCAGCAGCGAAAGACAGGGGCCGGCGCGGGGCTACACCTTC
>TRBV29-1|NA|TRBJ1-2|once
CSVEKGYTF
TGCAGCGTTGAGAAGGGCTACACCTTC
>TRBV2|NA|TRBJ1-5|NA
CASSEGLLRNQPQHF
TGTGCCAGCAGTGAGGGACTGCTACGTAATCAGCCCCAGCATTTT
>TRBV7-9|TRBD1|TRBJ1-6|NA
CASSSSTGGRGPPLHF
TGTGCCAGCAGCTCCAGCACAGGGGGCCGCGGCCCACCCCTCCACTTT